This T cell receptor (beta chain) was sequenced in a study of blood T cell repertoires in COVID-19. Whole-study context: The United States, Italy and Spain supplied acute and convalescent COVID-19 samples. PBMCs, B-cell-depleted T cells, or T cells were the source of the cDNA or gDNA that made up the material.

Sequencing used immunoSEQ multiplex PCR; TCRdb keeps in-frame clones, though not all of them. The sample carries 240,000 or so clones, more than 80% recorded once. The V gene's germline CDR1 is SGHNT and CDR2 YYREEE (reference sequence). This CDR3 has 15 residues. Trimming pared 4 bases from V and 5 bases from J, leaving 17 bases between. Sequencing used peripheral blood. The chain uses TRBV5-4 and TRBJ2-3, with D unresolved. The TCR sequence derives from an elderly woman with COVID-19, enrolled during active disease. The CDR3 loop is CASSLDLSPGDTQYF. The CDR3 DNA sequence: TGTGCCAGCAGCCTAGATTTATCGCCCGGAGATACGCAGTATTTT.